This is a list of T cell receptor beta chains from one sample in a study of blood T cell repertoires in COVID-19. Only in-frame clones appear in the TCRdb table, and some are missing; sequencing was by immunoSEQ multiplex PCR. The repertoire holds about 140,000 clones, approximately 85% seen once, with roughly 3.5% in the top ten. Sequencing was done on a sample of PBMCs or T cells enriched from blood (not recorded which). The receptors come from a woman between 50 and 59 years old with acute COVID-19. CDR3s include the opening cysteine and the closing phenylalanine or tryptophan. The D gene is left open where the match is weak. A row's size may be missing; if present it is once, few, many or a size class.

abundance	d_gene	v_gene	j_gene	CDR3aa	CDR3nt
.	TRBD2	TRBV28	TRBJ2-7	CASSLGLAPYEQYF	TGTGCCAGCAGTTTGGGACTAGCCCCCTACGAGCAGTACTTC
.	.	TRBV7-2	TRBJ2-7	CASSRGGSYEQYF	TGTGCCAGCAGCCGGGGTGGTTCCTACGAGCAGTACTTC
.	.	TRBV18	TRBJ1-1	CASKSGLNTEAFF	TGTGCCAGCAAGTCCGGTTTGAACACTGAAGCTTTCTTT
few	.	TRBV5-1	TRBJ2-2	CASSLAVQAGELFF	TGCGCCAGCAGCTTGGCCGTCCAGGCCGGGGAGCTGTTTTTT
once	.	TRBV11-2	TRBJ2-6	CASSFVGAAGANVLTF	TGTGCCAGCAGCTTCGTTGGGGCAGCTGGGGCCAACGTCCTGACTTTC
once	TRBD2	TRBV9	TRBJ2-3	CASSLAGSTDTQYF	TGTGCCAGCAGCCTAGCGGGTAGCACAGATACGCAGTATTTT
.	.	TRBV28	TRBJ2-2	CASRPGQRDTGELFF	TGTGCCAGCAGACCCGGACAGCGAGACACCGGGGAGCTGTTTTTT
few	TRBD1	TRBV29-1	TRBJ1-2	CSVHRDREGDGYTF	TGCAGCGTGCACCGGGACAGGGAAGGGGATGGCTACACCTTC
.	.	TRBV6-1	TRBJ1-3	CASSEGRYSGNTIYF	TGTGCCAGCAGTGAAGGGAGGTACTCTGGAAACACCATATATTTT
.	.	TRBV19	TRBJ1-5	CASSISGDQPQHF	TGTGCCAGTAGTATTTCCGGGGATCAGCCCCAGCATTTT
.	TRBD1	TRBV4-3	TRBJ2-3	CASSPRDRVTDTQYF	TGCGCCAGCAGCCCCCGGGACAGGGTCACAGATACGCAGTATTTT
few	.	TRBV7-9	TRBJ1-6	CASSLALPGDSPLHF	TGTGCCAGCAGCTTAGCGCTTCCGGGGGATTCACCCCTCCACTTT
.	TRBD1	TRBV3-1/TRBV3-2	TRBJ1-5	CASSQVDGGTGGGNQPQHF	TGTGCCAGCAGCCAAGTTGATGGCGGGACAGGGGGTGGCAATCAGCCCCAGCATTTT
.	.	TRBV5-4	TRBJ1-2	CASTSERGIGYTF	TGTGCCAGCACTTCGGAGAGAGGAATTGGCTACACCTTC
.	TRBD1	TRBV29-1	TRBJ2-1	CSVEGEFGTGPLISYNEQFF	TGCAGCGTTGAAGGAGAATTTGGGACAGGGCCTCTGATATCCTACAATGAGCAGTTCTTC
.	TRBD2	TRBV11-3	TRBJ2-7	CASSYNSGSGTYEQYF	TGTGCCAGCAGTTATAATAGCGGGAGTGGGACCTACGAGCAGTACTTC
.	TRBD1	TRBV7-7	TRBJ1-2	CASSLRDRANGYTF	TGTGCTAGCAGCCTTCGGGACAGGGCAAATGGCTACACCTTC
.	TRBD2	TRBV9	TRBJ2-3	CASSALAGDASDTQYF	TGTGCCAGCAGCGCACTAGCGGGAGACGCGTCAGATACGCAGTATTTT
.	TRBD1	TRBV11-3	TRBJ1-1	CASSSTGTVNTEAFF	TGTGCCAGCAGCTCGACCGGGACAGTGAACACTGAAGCTTTCTTT
once	.	TRBV12-3/TRBV12-4	TRBJ1-1	CASSFQASTEAFF	TGTGCCAGCAGTTTCCAGGCGAGCACTGAAGCTTTCTTT
.	.	TRBV28	TRBJ2-7	CASSLSPPLYEQYF	TGTGCCAGCAGTTTATCCCCCCCCCTCTACGAGCAGTACTTC
.	.	TRBV6-5	TRBJ2-3	CASTPGETDTQYF	TGTGCCAGCACCCCGGGAGAGACAGATACGCAGTATTTT
.	TRBD2	TRBV4-1	TRBJ2-2	CASSQVTLAGAGELFF	TGCGCCAGCAGCCAAGTTACACTAGCGGGAGCCGGGGAGCTGTTTTTT
.	.	TRBV13	TRBJ2-2	CASSFRATGELFF	TGTGCCAGCAGCTTCAGGGCCACCGGGGAGCTGTTTTTT
.	TRBD1	TRBV30	TRBJ1-2	CAWSGGQGGYTF	TGTGCCTGGAGTGGCGGACAGGGTGGCTACACCTTC
.	TRBD1	TRBV19	TRBJ1-5	CASRTGVINQPQHF	TGTGCCAGTAGAACAGGGGTTATCAATCAGCCCCAGCATTTT
few	TRBD1	TRBV11-2	TRBJ2-7	CASSTRTGGSYEQYF	TGTGCCAGCAGCACCCGGACAGGGGGATCCTACGAGCAGTACTTC
.	.	TRBV3-1/TRBV3-2	TRBJ1-1	CASSQDLVRGVAFF	TGTGCCAGCAGCCAAGATCTTGTCAGGGGCGTCGCTTTCTTT
.	.	TRBV7-3	TRBJ2-2	CASSFFSDGELFF	TGTGCCAGCAGCTTTTTTAGCGACGGGGAGCTGTTTTTT
.	.	TRBV2	TRBJ1-3	CASLQDSGNTIYF	TGTGCCAGTTTACAAGACTCTGGAAACACCATATATTTT
.	.	TRBV6-4	TRBJ2-1	CASPLPGRRYSYNEQFF	TGTGCCAGCCCACTTCCCGGACGGAGGTACTCCTACAATGAGCAGTTCTTC
.	.	TRBV6-5	TRBJ2-5	CASKRGLETQYF	TGTGCCAGCAAGAGGGGGTTGGAGACCCAGTACTTC
.	.	TRBV25-1	TRBJ2-3	CASSGAGLGTDTQYF	TGTGCCAGCAGTGGAGCGGGTTTAGGGACAGATACGCAGTATTTT
.	.	TRBV2	TRBJ2-6	CASSYSSVLTF	TGTGCCAGCAGTTATTCTTCCGTCCTGACTTTC
.	.	TRBV3-1/TRBV3-2	TRBJ1-2	CASSHGLGYTF	TGTGCCAGCAGCCATGGGCTCGGCTACACCTTC
.	TRBD1	TRBV6-1	TRBJ1-3	CASSDTGGNSGNTIYF	TGTGCCAGCAGTGACACAGGGGGAAACTCTGGAAACACCATATATTTT
.	.	TRBV4-1	TRBJ1-1	CASSQARELGLGTEAFF	TGCGCCAGCAGCCAAGCGAGGGAGTTAGGACTGGGAACTGAAGCTTTCTTT
.	.	TRBV4-3	TRBJ2-7	CASSQDVGRYEQYF	TGCGCCAGCAGCCAAGATGTCGGTCGATACGAGCAGTACTTC
.	.	TRBV3-1/TRBV3-2	TRBJ2-5	CASSHPILASKETQYF	TGTGCCAGCAGCCACCCTATTCTAGCGTCCAAAGAGACCCAGTACTTC
.	TRBD2	TRBV7-7	TRBJ2-2	CASSNRLAGAGELFF	TGTGCCAGCAGCAATCGGCTAGCGGGAGCCGGGGAGCTGTTTTTT
.	.	TRBV30	TRBJ1-3	CAWSLGLSGNTIYF	TGTGCCTGGAGTTTGGGCCTCTCTGGAAACACCATATATTTT
once	TRBD1	TRBV7-2	TRBJ1-5	CASSSDGTGLKPQHF	TGTGCCAGCAGCTCGGACGGGACAGGTTTGAAGCCCCAGCATTTT
.	TRBD1	TRBV7-8	TRBJ1-6	CASSNLRDRGNSPLHF	TGTGCCAGCAGCAACCTCCGGGACAGGGGTAATTCACCCCTCCACTTT
.	TRBD1	TRBV7-3	TRBJ2-7	CASSLDRGKDEQYF	TGTGCCAGCAGCCTCGACAGGGGCAAGGACGAGCAGTACTTC
.	.	TRBV5-1	TRBJ1-2	CASSLDIYGYTF	TGCGCCAGCAGCCTGGACATATATGGCTACACCTTC
.	TRBD2	TRBV28	TRBJ2-7	CASSLEGEGVHEQYF	TGTGCCAGCAGTTTAGAAGGGGAGGGCGTCCACGAGCAGTACTTC
.	TRBD2	TRBV2	TRBJ2-1	CASRGQGTSGRRAYINEQFF	TGTGCCAGCCGAGGACAGGGGACTAGCGGGAGGAGGGCCTACATCAATGAGCAGTTCTTC
few	TRBD1	TRBV12-3/TRBV12-4	TRBJ1-2	CASSTGQGVGYTF	TGTGCCAGCAGTACGGGACAGGGGGTTGGCTACACCTTC
.	.	TRBV30	TRBJ1-3	CAWSVGPLAQRAIYF	TGTGCCTGGAGTGTAGGCCCCCTTGCCCAGAGGGCCATATATTTT
few	.	TRBV12-3/TRBV12-4	TRBJ2-2	CASSVLRGGELFF	TGTGCCAGCAGCGTACTGCGCGGTGGGGAGCTGTTTTTT
.	TRBD1	TRBV5-1	TRBJ1-4	CASSLTAQGAFANEKLFF	TGCGCCAGCAGCTTGACAGCCCAGGGGGCATTTGCTAATGAAAAACTGTTTTTT
once	TRBD2	TRBV19	TRBJ2-3	CASSILDVSGTLFTDTQYF	TGTGCCAGTAGTATACTCGACGTTAGCGGGACCCTCTTCACAGATACGCAGTATTTT